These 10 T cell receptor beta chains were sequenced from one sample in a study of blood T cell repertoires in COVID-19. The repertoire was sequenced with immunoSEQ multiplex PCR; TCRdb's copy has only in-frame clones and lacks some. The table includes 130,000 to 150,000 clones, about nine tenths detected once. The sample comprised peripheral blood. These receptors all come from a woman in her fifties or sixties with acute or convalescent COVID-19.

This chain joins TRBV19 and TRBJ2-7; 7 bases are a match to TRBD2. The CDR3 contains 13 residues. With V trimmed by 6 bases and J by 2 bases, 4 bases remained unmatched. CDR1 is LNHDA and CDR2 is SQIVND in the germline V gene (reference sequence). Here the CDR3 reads CASSTGTTYEQYF. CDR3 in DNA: TGTGCCAGTAGCACTGGGACTACCTACGAGCAGTACTTC. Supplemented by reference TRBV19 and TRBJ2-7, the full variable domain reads DGGITQSPKYLFRKEGQNVTLSCEQNLNHDAMYWYRQDPGQGLRLIYYSQIVNDFQKGDIAEGYSVSREKKESFPLTVTSAQKNPTAFYLCASSTGTTYEQYFGPGTRLTVT.

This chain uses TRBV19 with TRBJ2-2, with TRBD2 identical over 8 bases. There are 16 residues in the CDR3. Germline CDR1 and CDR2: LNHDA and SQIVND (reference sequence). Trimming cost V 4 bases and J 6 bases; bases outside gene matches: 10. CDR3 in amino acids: CASSNIAGQQAGELFF. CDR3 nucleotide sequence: TGTGCCAGTAGTAATATAGCGGGACAACAGGCCGGGGAGCTGTTTTTT.

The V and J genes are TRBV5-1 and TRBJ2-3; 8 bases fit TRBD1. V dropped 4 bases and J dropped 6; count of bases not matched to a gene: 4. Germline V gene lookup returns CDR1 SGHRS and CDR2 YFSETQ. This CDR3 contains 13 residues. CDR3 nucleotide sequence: TGCGCCAGCAGCCTGGACAGGGTGGATACGCAGTATTTT. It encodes CASSLDRVDTQYF. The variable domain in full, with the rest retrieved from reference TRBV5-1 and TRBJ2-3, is KAGVTQTPRYLIKTRGQQVTLSCSPISGHRSVSWYQQTPGQGLQFLFEYFSETQRNKGNFPGRFSGRQFSNSRSEMNVSTLELGDSALYLCASSLDRVDTQYFGPGTRLTVL.

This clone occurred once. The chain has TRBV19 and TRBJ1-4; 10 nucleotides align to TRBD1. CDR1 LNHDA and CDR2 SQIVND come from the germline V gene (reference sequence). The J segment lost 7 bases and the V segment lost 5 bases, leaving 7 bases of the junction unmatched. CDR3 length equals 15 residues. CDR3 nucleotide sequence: TGTGCCAGTAGTCAACCGGGACAGGGGAGTGAAAAACTGTTTTTT. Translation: CASSQPGQGSEKLFF.

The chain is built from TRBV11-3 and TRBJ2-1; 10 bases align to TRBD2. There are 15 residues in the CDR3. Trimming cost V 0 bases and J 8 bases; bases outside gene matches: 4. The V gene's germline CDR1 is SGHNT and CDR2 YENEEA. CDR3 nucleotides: TGTGCCAGCAGCTTAGAGAGCGGGAGGGAACATGAGCAGTTCTTC. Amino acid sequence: CASSLESGREHEQFF.

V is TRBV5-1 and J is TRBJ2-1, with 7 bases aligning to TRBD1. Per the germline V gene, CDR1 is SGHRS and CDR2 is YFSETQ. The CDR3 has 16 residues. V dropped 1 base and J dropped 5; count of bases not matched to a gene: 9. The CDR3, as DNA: TGCGCCAGCAGCTTGCTACCGGGACAGATAAACAATGAGCAGTTCTTC. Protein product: CASSLLPGQINNEQFF.

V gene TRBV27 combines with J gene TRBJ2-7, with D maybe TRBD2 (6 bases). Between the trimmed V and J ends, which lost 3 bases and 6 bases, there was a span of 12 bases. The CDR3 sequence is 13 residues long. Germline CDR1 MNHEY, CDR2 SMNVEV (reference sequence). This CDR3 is CASSLTEAGEQYF. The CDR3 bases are TGTGCCAGCAGTTTGACAGAAGCGGGCGAGCAGTACTTC.

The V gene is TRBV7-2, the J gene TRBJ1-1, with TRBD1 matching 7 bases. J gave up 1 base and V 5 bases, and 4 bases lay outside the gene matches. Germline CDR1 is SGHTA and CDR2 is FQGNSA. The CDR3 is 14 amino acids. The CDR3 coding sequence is TGTGCCAGCAGCCCTTGGACAGGGAACACTGAAGCTTTCTTT. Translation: CASSPWTGNTEAFF.

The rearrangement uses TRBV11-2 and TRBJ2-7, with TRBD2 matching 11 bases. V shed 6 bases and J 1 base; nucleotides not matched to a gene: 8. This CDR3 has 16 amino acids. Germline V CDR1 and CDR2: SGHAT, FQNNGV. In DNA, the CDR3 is TGTGCCAGCAGTTGGCTTCCTAGCGGGGGGTCCTACGAGCAGTACTTC. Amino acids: CASSWLPSGGSYEQYF.

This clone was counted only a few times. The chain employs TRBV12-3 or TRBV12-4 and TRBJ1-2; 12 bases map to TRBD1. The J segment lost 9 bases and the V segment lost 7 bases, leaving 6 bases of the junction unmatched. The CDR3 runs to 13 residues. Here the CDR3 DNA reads TGTGCCAGCACCGCCGGGACAGGGGGCCGCTACACCTTC. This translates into CASTAGTGGRYTF.